This T cell receptor (beta chain) was identified during a study of post-analysis software for immune sequencing data. General study findings and limits: Comparison with controls showed significantly lower normalized Chao1 diversity in multiple sclerosis patients.

In regard to this clonotype: Antigen specificity is unknown.

Unique molecular identifiers featured in each of the TCR beta cDNA libraries. Researchers reported a few hundred thousand cDNA molecules coming from approximately 0.91 to 9.4 million T cells. TCRdb re-called the PCR reads with MiXCR, one entry per CDR3 protein. The table includes hundreds of thousands of distinct CDR3 sequences, under 70% detected once. The origin of this receptor is a girl aged 5 to 17 with multiple sclerosis. The sample taken for sequencing was blood.

In DNA form, the CDR3 reads TGCGCCAGCAGCTTGGGACATGTGGATGGCTACACCTTC. This sequence encodes CASSLGHVDGYTF. The chain has TRBV5-1 and TRBJ1-2; D not resolved. The CDR3 is 13 residues long. Germline V gene data show CDR1 as SGHRS and CDR2 as YFSETQ. Trimming stripped 0 bases from V and 6 bases from J, with 9 bases between.